A selection of T cell receptor beta chains follows, all from one sample in a study of T-cell memory formation after mild COVID-19. Each CDR3 protein is one row after TCRdb ran MiXCR on the 5' RACE reads. The sample lists more than 100,000 distinct CDR3 sequences; about 6% were seen once. Sequenced: PBMCs or a T cell subset sorted from them (not recorded which). These receptors originate from an adult woman who had mild COVID-19 (a few samples of this study predate the infection). Cell type and time point are not known. CDR3s include the opening cysteine and the closing phenylalanine or tryptophan. The size entry is marked missing in some rows and otherwise reads once, few, many or a size class.

abundance	v_gene	len	j_gene	CDR3aa
.	TRBV7-2	12	TRBJ1-1	CASSLGGPEAFF
.	TRBV20-1	16	TRBJ2-1	CSARDGAGGFRNEQFF
many	TRBV27	14	TRBJ1-2	CASSLGTGGYGYTF
many	TRBV2	15	TRBJ2-1	CASSRGQGALNEQFF
many	TRBV7-3	12	TRBJ2-1	CASSSRYNEQFF
.	TRBV7-3	15	TRBJ2-1	CASSRAGTGGNEQFF
few	TRBV7-7	15	TRBJ2-5	CASSARDRGFETQYF
.	TRBV6-1	13	TRBJ2-3	CASRIGLADTQYF
.	TRBV12-3/TRBV12-4	15	TRBJ2-1	CASSLRTSGGIEQFF
few	TRBV14	16	TRBJ1-1	CASSPHKGIGSTEAFF
.	TRBV12-3/TRBV12-4	13	TRBJ1-1	CASIVSLNTEAFF
few	TRBV12-3/TRBV12-4	17	TRBJ2-1	CASRNQGASLRKNEQFF
few	TRBV6-6	13	TRBJ2-2	CASSSFWLGELFF
.	TRBV20-1	14	TRBJ1-6	CSARGGTSSSPLHF
.	TRBV29-1	14	TRBJ1-4	CSVAGSPGDEKLFF
.	TRBV5-1	14	TRBJ2-5	CASSSPGGKETQYF
.	TRBV5-1	13	TRBJ2-1	CASSQSSYNEQFF
few	TRBV14	12	TRBJ2-1	CASSPEGVEQFF